The 5 T cell receptor beta chains given below trace back to one sample, sequenced in a study of T cells in Graves' hyperthyroidism and ophthalmopathy. Using RNA transcripts as the source, TCR beta CDR3 regions were amplified. First-round RT-PCR of the TCR CDR3 relied on the HTBI primer set. Using its own MiXCR run on the multiplex PCR reads, TCRdb lists one record per CDR3 protein. Here the sample spans hundreds of thousands of distinct CDR3 sequences, around 14% being singletons. The sequencing sample was made of blood. The receptors stem from a woman younger than 35 with Graves' hyperthyroidism.

This clonotype was seen ten or more times. V is TRBV28 and J is TRBJ2-1; TRBD1 agrees at 10 bases. The CDR3 runs 15 residues. Germline CDR1 is MDHEN and CDR2 is SYDVKM. Trimming took 5 bases from V and 9 from J; bases not matched to a gene: 10. CDR3 coding DNA: TGTGCCAGCAGTGCCGGGACAGGGGTTAAAAGTGAGCAGTTCTTC. It specifies CASSAGTGVKSEQFF.

This clonotype was seen at least ten times. J is TRBJ1-2 and V is TRBV10-2; the match to TRBD1 covers 9 bases. Germline V lookup: CDR1 WSHSY, CDR2 SAAADI. With 3 bases clipped from V and 8 bases from J, the junction kept 10 bases outside the gene matches. This CDR3 contains 15 residues. CDR3 sequence reads: CASSDSGTGFYGYTF. CDR3 nucleotides: TGCGCCAGCAGTGATTCCGGGACAGGGTTTTACGGCTACACCTTC.

In this sample, this clonotype turned up many times. This chain uses TRBV12-3 or TRBV12-4 with TRBJ1-6; D is unresolved. This CDR3 is built from 16 residues. V dropped 3 bases and J dropped 8 bases, with 17 bases sitting between them. The CDR3 loop is CASSFVRMPPDSPLHF. CDR3 bases: TGTGCCAGCAGTTTCGTCCGGATGCCCCCTGATTCACCCCTCCACTTT.

This clonotype was seen at least ten times. V usage is TRBV18 and J usage is TRBJ1-5, with no clear D. This CDR3 has 16 amino acids. Per the germline V gene, CDR1 is KGHSH and CDR2 is LQKENI. V lost 6 bases, J lost 4 bases, and 19 bases lay in between. The CDR3 here is CASSLNSARSNQPQHF. The CDR3 DNA is TGTGCCAGCTCCCTTAATTCGGCTAGAAGTAATCAGCCCCAGCATTTT.

This clonotype was counted ten times or more. The rearrangement links TRBV6-2 or TRBV6-3 to TRBJ1-1, with a tentative D call TRBD1 (6 bases). In germline, CDR1 is MNHEY, CDR2 SVGEGT. This CDR3 has 17 residues. V was cut by 0 bases and J by 3 bases, with 17 bases left in between. The CDR3 protein is CASSYSGSRGLDTEAFF. The CDR3, as DNA: TGTGCCAGCAGTTACTCGGGATCCAGGGGTTTGGACACTGAAGCTTTCTTT.